The sequence of this T cell receptor beta chain was determined in a study of cytomegalovirus exposure and HLA in healthy donors. Overall study findings and caveats: It was taken for granted in presence/absence analyses that sequencing depth across donors was roughly uniform. Trimming of TCR beta V- and J-genes showed a link, identified in a later analysis, to a missense DCLRE1C variant.

The CDR3 is 15 amino acids. Germline V CDR1 and CDR2: LNHDA, SQIVND (reference sequence). V lost 5 bases, J lost 7 bases, and 7 bases stayed unmatched. On this clone itself: The target antigen is unknown.

The PCR was carried out with 60 Vbeta primers and 13 Jbeta primers. TCRdb's table, derived via immunoSEQ multiplex PCR, lists solely in-frame clones and lacks some. The sample lists about 110,000 clones, roughly 73% seen once, with roughly 0.82% in the top ten. V usage is TRBV19 and J usage is TRBJ1-4; 10 nucleotides agree with TRBD1. Sequenced material: PBMCs. This clonotype originated in a woman aged 25 to 39 in good health and CMV-seronegative. The CDR3 spells CASSYGQGGGEKLFF. For the CDR3, the DNA is TGTGCCAGTAGTTACGGACAGGGGGGCGGTGAAAAACTGTTTTTT.